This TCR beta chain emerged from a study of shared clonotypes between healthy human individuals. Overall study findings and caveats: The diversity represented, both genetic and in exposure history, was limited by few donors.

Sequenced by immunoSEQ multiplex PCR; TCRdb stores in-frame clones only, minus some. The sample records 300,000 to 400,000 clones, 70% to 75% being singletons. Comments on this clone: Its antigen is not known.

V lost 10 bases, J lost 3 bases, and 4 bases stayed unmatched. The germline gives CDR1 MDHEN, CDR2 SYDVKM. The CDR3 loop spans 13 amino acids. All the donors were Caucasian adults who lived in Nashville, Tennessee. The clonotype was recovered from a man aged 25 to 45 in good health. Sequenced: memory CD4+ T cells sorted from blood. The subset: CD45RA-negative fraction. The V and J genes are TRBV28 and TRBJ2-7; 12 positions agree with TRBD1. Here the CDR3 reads CATGTGGDYEQYF. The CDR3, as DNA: TGTGCCACGGGGACAGGGGGCGACTACGAGCAGTACTTC.